Below, 4 T cell receptor beta chains from the same sample are listed, as sequenced in a study of CD4+ T cells in melanoma. The protocol was immunoSEQ multiplex PCR, while the TCRdb copy is restricted to in-frame clones and leaves out a portion. The sample holds around 100,000 clones, approximately 92% seen once. The sequencing sample was made of peripheral blood. The receptors stem from a human donor with melanoma.

The V gene is TRBV27, the J gene TRBJ1-3; a possible D gene is TRBD1 (5 bases). V lost 4 bases, J lost 7 bases, and 14 bases lay in between. CDR3 length: 14 amino acids. Germline values: CDR1 MNHEY, CDR2 SMNVEV (reference sequence). CDR3 in DNA: TGTGCCAGCAGTTCGGCAGGGAAGGCCAACACCATATATTTT. It yields the protein CASSSAGKANTIYF.

This chain uses TRBV10-3 with TRBJ2-3, with a tentative D call TRBD1 (6 bases). Deletions cut 10 bases from V and 6 bases from J, with 17 bases between. There are 13 residues in the CDR3. CDR1 ENHRY and CDR2 SYGVKD come from the germline V gene. CDR3 nucleotides: TGTGCCAGCCAACAGGGTGGAGAGGATACGCAGTATTTT. Amino acid sequence: CASQQGGEDTQYF.

The V and J genes are TRBV6-6 and TRBJ1-5; D not certain. Germline V CDR1 and CDR2: MNHNY, SVGAGI (reference sequence). Trimming shortened V by 2 bases and J by 8 bases, and 10 bases separated the two germline ends. This CDR3 contains 13 residues. The CDR3 spells CASSYNQREPQHF. The DNA of the CDR3 is TGTGCCAGCAGTTACAACCAGAGGGAGCCCCAGCATTTT.

The chain employs TRBV5-1 and TRBJ2-7; tentative D call: TRBD2 (5 bases). Germline CDR1 reads SGHRS; CDR2 reads YFSETQ. V lost 5 bases to trimming and J lost 5 bases, with 17 bases between them. This CDR3 region has 14 residues. CDR3 DNA: TGCGCCAGCAGAATGGACTCCCCTGAGAACGAGCAGTACTTC. The encoded protein is CASRMDSPENEQYF. Variable domain in full (rest from reference TRBV5-1 and TRBJ2-7): KAGVTQTPRYLIKTRGQQVTLSCSPISGHRSVSWYQQTPGQGLQFLFEYFSETQRNKGNFPGRFSGRQFSNSRSEMNVSTLELGDSALYLCASRMDSPENEQYFGPGTRLTVT.